Presented here are 4 T cell receptor beta chains from one specimen sequenced in a study of Graves' ophthalmopathy and Graves' hyperthyroidism. RNA transcripts yielded amplified TCR beta CDR3 regions. The first round was an RT-PCR with HTBI primers, and the second round was a multiplex PCR. TCRdb re-called the multiplex PCR reads with MiXCR, one entry per CDR3 protein. The sample includes roughly 610,000 distinct CDR3 sequences, about 24% seen only once; the top ten take roughly 7.4%. Sequenced material: peripheral blood. Receptors were obtained from a woman aged 18-29 years with stable Graves' hyperthyroidism. Some clones in this sample may be carry-over from other donors' samples.

In regard to this clonotype: A much bigger clone sits one base away, suggesting this may be a read error. V usage is TRBV12-3 or TRBV12-4 and J usage is TRBJ1-2; D remains unclear. CDR3 length: 13 residues. Trimming shortened V by 6 bases and J by 7 bases, and 15 bases separated the two germline ends. CDR3 protein: CASRALAVGGYTF. Written as DNA, the CDR3 is TGTGCCAGCAGAGCCTTGGCAGTCGGTGGCTACACCTTC.

The table lists this clonotype with many counts. The chain has TRBV6-5 and TRBJ2-5, with 7 bases that match TRBD2. CDR1 MNHEY and CDR2 SVGAGI come from the germline V gene. V was clipped by 0 bases and J by 6 bases; unmatched bases: 4. This CDR3 comprises 14 residues. The CDR3 spells CASSYSSGVQTQYF. The DNA for the CDR3 is TGTGCCAGCAGTTACTCGAGCGGGGTTCAGACCCAGTACTTC.

This clonotype was picked up many times. The V call is TRBV7-9, the J call TRBJ1-2, with D hard to call. The CDR3 contains 12 residues. CDR1 and CDR2 from the germline V gene are SEHNR and FQNEAQ (reference sequence). V lost 4 bases and J lost 6, with 9 bases in between. CDR3 sequence: CASSSAEDGYTF. CDR3 nucleotide sequence: TGTGCCAGCAGCTCAGCAGAGGATGGCTACACCTTC.

This chain links TRBV12-3 or TRBV12-4 with TRBJ2-2, with a possible D match to TRBD2 (6 bases). V was pared by 6 bases and J by 8 bases, with 19 bases between. The CDR3 is 15 amino acids. DNA for the CDR3: TGTGCCAGCAGCCCCCAACGGGACTCTCGGGGGGAGCTGTTTTTT. Its translation: CASSPQRDSRGELFF.